This T cell receptor (delta chain) was recovered during a study of γδ T cells in repeated Plasmodium falciparum infection. Concerning this clone: This DNA's translation and the protein TCRdb lists, from a much larger clone, do not match at residue 4, likely due to a read error; the protein shown is translated from the DNA.

The CDR3 is made up of 24 amino acids. Germline assignment: CDR1 TSWWSYY and CDR2 QGS. Sequencing covered both gamma and delta TCR chains per sample. TCRdb processed the multiplex PCR reads again with the CATT caller. Of 40,000 to 55,000 delta-chain clones detected, around 2% appear once; the ten largest clones hold 24%. Vgamma9/Vdelta2+ and Vdelta2-negative gammadelta T cells were flow-sorted from PBMC for bulk sequencing. Sequencing was carried out using gamma-delta T cells from blood. This TCR came from a pool of human donors (malaria-infected and uninfected, not separated). The rearrangement links TRDV1 to TRDJ1, with 8 bases matching TRDD3. The J gene was missing in TCRdb and was found by matching the end of the DNA to germline. The CDR3 protein is CALRDRHANVRNYRGILRADKLIF. The CDR3 nucleotides read TGTGCTCTTAGGGACCGACACGCTAATGTTCGAAATTACCGGGGGATATTGCGCGCCGATAAACTCATCTTT.